This TCR beta chain was profiled in a study of blood T cell repertoires in COVID-19 (dated by TCRdb to about 2020). Regarding the study in general: The collaborator samples originated in the United States, Italy and Spain and spanned the acute and convalescent phases of COVID-19. Where HLA class I and class II types were available, the types were taken from metadata supplied by the sample provider, not from assay-based typing. The samples were drawn from the first 160 participants of the ongoing ImmuneRACE study and from under 1,500 subjects provided by 6 global collaborators. Deeply sampled blood TCRbeta repertoires from subjects exposed to, actively infected with, or recovered from COVID-19 were included in the dataset. A de-identified subject ID, COVID-19 status, age in years and sex were almost always included in the sample metadata. The repertoires were made available in a free public database intended to serve as a resource for research on the immune response to SARS-CoV-2. The material from the prospective study consisted of cDNA or gDNA derived from T cells, B-cell-depleted T cells, or PBMCs. What the study reported, not specific to this receptor: How much clinical and demographic metadata was included differed by source and by participant, and the metadata was provided uncurated.

Comments on this clone: The antigen it recognizes is unknown. It has no much larger one-base neighbor in the sample; base qualities were not kept.

TCRbeta CDR3 regions were amplified from genomic DNA using the immunoSEQ Assay, a bias-controlled multiplex PCR. Turning to the authors' computational methods: The number of nucleated cells in each sample was estimated from the amplification of reference gene primers within the assay. To quantify the absolute abundance of each unique TCRbeta CDR3 rearrangement, sequence reads were collapsed and filtered. For each sample, productive Simpson clonality was calculated as the square root of Simpson's diversity index across productive rearrangements. The clones in this table, taken by TCRdb from immuneACCESS, are in-frame only. Not every clone is retained; where verified, under half of the shortfall comes from an unresolved V gene, and the cause of the rest is unknown. V and J calls and clone size are given by that table; D and trimming were obtained from the DNA. For this sample there are 270,000 or so clones; about 91% appear just once. Roughly 2.9% of the sample goes to the ten largest clones.

Enrolling through a virtual design, the prospective study's participants ranged in age from roughly 18 to 89 years and lived across about two dozen United States geographic areas. In the prospective study, cohorts were assigned on the basis of participant-reported clinical history obtained from a screening survey and a study questionnaire. Exposed participants were defined as having been in contact with someone with a PCR-confirmed or clinician-diagnosed COVID-19 case within 2 weeks of study entry. Mobile phlebotomists in the prospective study collected whole blood, serum and a nasopharyngeal or oropharyngeal swab from every participant. Over a roughly 2-month period, participants in the prospective study had the option of providing additional blood draws and questionnaires. Blood samples from the prospective study were shipped frozen or at room temperature prior to DNA extraction. Reading the germline V gene gives CDR1 SNHLY and CDR2 FYNNEI. Trimming takes 1 base from V and 3 bases from J, and the germline ends sit 15 bases apart. The CDR3, cysteine through phenylalanine, is 16 amino acids long. Just CDR3 DNA is preserved here, 48 bases in frame from base 1.

Recombination linked TRBV2 to TRBJ1-2, with no confidently assigned D gene. The sample taken for sequencing was PBMCs or T cells enriched from blood (not recorded which). The receptor was isolated from a man aged 35 to 55 who had been exposed to COVID-19. CDR3 reads: CASSEEGTRRDYGYTF. The nucleotide sequence is TGTGCCAGCAGTGAAGAAGGCACCCGACGGGACTATGGCTACACCTTC.